Listed below are T cell receptor beta chains from one sample, sequenced in a study of tumor-infiltrating lymphocytes in primary liver carcinoma. TCRdb reprocessed the multiplex PCR reads via MiXCR and lists one record per CDR3 protein. The top ten hold about 40% of the sample, which has 50,000 to 65,000 distinct CDR3 sequences, about two thirds seen once. The sample consisted of liver tumor tissue from sampling region 4. Every receptor here comes from a man in his forties or fifties with primary liver carcinoma and hepatitis B virus infection. Both conserved end residues are part of each CDR3. A D gene is named only where the DNA matches it firmly. Clone sizes are given selectively: once, few, many, or a class where the clone is expanded.

d_gene	abundance	v_gene	j_gene	len	CDR3nt	CDR3aa
TRBD1	NA	TRBV11-2	TRBJ2-3	16	TGTGCCAGCAGCTTAGCCGGGGACAGTCCCACAGTTACGCAGTATTTT	CASSLAGDSPTVTQYF
NA	once	TRBV12-3/TRBV12-4	TRBJ1-2	15	TGTGCCAGCAGTTTGGGGACACGGGGAGGGTATGGCTACATCTTC	CASSLGTRGGYGYIF
NA	many	TRBV5-6	TRBJ1-1	13	TGTGCCAGCAGCTTATTTTTCATAACTGAAGCTTTCTTT	CASSLFFITEAFF
NA	NA	TRBV4-3	TRBJ2-5	15	TGCGCCAGCAGCAAAGATACAATAGGACCGTGGACCCAGTATTTC	CASSKDTIGPWTQYF
TRBD1	few	TRBV10-3	TRBJ1-1	16	TGTGCCATCAGGGGGAGGTCACAGGGGTTGGACACTGAAGCTTTCTTT	CAIRGRSQGLDTEAFF
NA	NA	TRBV5-5	TRBJ2-7	13	TGTACCACCAGCTGGGAACAGGGATACGAGCAGTACTTC	CTTSWEQGYEQYF
NA	once	TRBV9	TRBJ2-7	17	TGTGCCAGCAGCCCCGGGCTAGCGAGAGTATCATCCCATGAGCAGTACTTC	CASSPGLARVSSHEQYF
NA	NA	TRBV11-2	TRBJ2-2	16	TGTGCCAGTGAGGGGGTTAAGGCAGGTAAAGCGGGGGAGCTGTTTTTT	CASEGVKAGKAGELFF
TRBD1	NA	TRBV4-1	TRBJ2-1	15	TGCGCCAACAGCCTAGGACAGGGGGCGGTCGGTAAGCAGCTCTTC	CANSLGQGAVGKQLF
TRBD1	many	TRBV12-3/TRBV12-4	TRBJ2-7	12	TGTGCCAGCAGTTCGGACAGGTACGAGCAGTACTTC	CASSSDRYEQYF
TRBD1	once	TRBV4-1	TRBJ2-2	16	TGCGCCAGGAACGGTCTGGACAGGGGGTTAACTGGGGAGCTGTTTTTT	CARNGLDRGLTGELFF
NA	NA	TRBV11-3	TRBJ2-1	17	TGTGGCAGCAGTTTAGGCGTACCGGGACTCCCCCACAATGAGCAGTTCTTC	CGSSLGVPGLPHNEQFF
TRBD1	once	TRBV4-1	TRBJ2-2	16	TGCACCAGCAACGATCAGGACAGGGGGTTAACCAGGGAGCTGTTTTTT	CTSNDQDRGLTRELFF
NA	once	TRBV12-3/TRBV12-4	TRBJ2-3	14	TGTGCCAGCGGTTCCACAGGGTGTGGGGATACGCAGTATTTT	CASGSTGCGDTQYF
NA	few	TRBV11-1	TRBJ2-7	14	TGTGCCAGCAGCTTGGGCGGGGCGTCCTACGAGCAGTACTTC	CASSLGGASYEQYF
NA	NA	TRBV4-1	TRBJ2-5	16	TGCGCCAGCAGCCTTGAGGGGGGGCTGCGTCAAGAGACCCAGTACTTC	CASSLEGGLRQETQYF
TRBD1	NA	TRBV30	TRBJ1-2	15	TGTGCCTGGAGTGAAGGGACAGCCCTAAACTATGGGTACACCTTC	CAWSEGTALNYGYTF
NA	many	TRBV6-2/TRBV6-3	TRBJ1-5	15	TGTGCCAGCACCCCGGTCCCCATGAGCAATCAGCCCCAGCATTTT	CASTPVPMSNQPQHF
NA	NA	TRBV6-2/TRBV6-3	TRBJ1-1	14	TGTGCCAGCACTTACCCAGAGTTGAACACTGAGGCTTTCTTT	CASTYPELNTEAFF
NA	NA	TRBV6-5	TRBJ2-6	19	TGTACCAGCAGCCGACCCTGGGCAGGGCCCTTATTTTGGGCCAACGTCCTGACTTTC	CTSSRPWAGPLFWANVLTF
NA	NA	TRBV6-6	TRBJ2-3	15	TGTGCCAGTAGCCACGAGACTTACGTCCCAGATACGCAGTATTTT	CASSHETYVPDTQYF
NA	NA	TRBV6-5	TRBJ2-7	16	TGTGCCAGCAGGCCCGGACAGACAGCATCCTTTTATGAGCAGTATTTC	CASRPGQTASFYEQYF
NA	few	TRBV6-2/TRBV6-3	TRBJ2-5	12	TGTGCCAGCAGACCGGGATTAGAGATCCAGTACTTC	CASRPGLEIQYF
NA	once	TRBV29-1	TRBJ1-1	15	TGCAGCGTATCGGGGGGGTGGGCTATGAACACTGAAGCCTTCTTT	CSVSGGWAMNTEAFF